A selection of T cell receptor beta chains follows, all from one sample in a study of T cells in Graves' hyperthyroidism and ophthalmopathy. TCRdb ran MiXCR on the multiplex PCR reads and lists one entry per CDR3 protein. The repertoire holds some 550,000 distinct CDR3 sequences, with around 21% as singletons. The sample comprised blood. The receptors were gathered from a man younger than 30 with Graves' hyperthyroidism. CDR3s include the opening cysteine and the closing phenylalanine or tryptophan. Fields, in order: V gene, clone size, D gene, J gene, CDR3 protein, CDR3 DNA. D genes are given only for firm matches. The listing skips clone size in some rows; elsewhere it reads once, few, many or a size class.

TRBV7-8	many	NA	TRBJ2-7	CASSFSVGGYSYEQYF	TGTGCCAGCAGCTTTTCCGTGGGGGGTTACTCCTACGAGCAGTACTTC
TRBV24-1	many	NA	TRBJ2-7	CATSDPGAREQYF	TGTGCCACCAGTGACCCCGGGGCCCGCGAGCAGTACTTC
TRBV5-6	NA	NA	TRBJ2-4	CASSSTLSLAKNIQYF	TGTGCCAGCAGCTCAACCTTGTCCCTAGCCAAAAACATTCAGTACTTC
TRBV7-9	NA	NA	TRBJ2-7	CASSLELRGYEQYF	TGCGCCAGCAGCTTGGAATTAAGGGGATACGAGCAGTACTTC
TRBV7-2	few	TRBD1	TRBJ2-7	CASSSTGTRNEQYF	TGTGCCAGCAGCTCGACAGGGACAAGGAACGAGCAGTACTTC
TRBV30	many	TRBD2	TRBJ2-7	CAWSVGGGAGEQYF	TGTGCCTGGAGTGTTGGCGGGGGGGCAGGGGAGCAGTACTTC
TRBV12-3/TRBV12-4	many	NA	TRBJ1-5	CASSFFTGSNQPQHF	TGTGCCAGCAGTTTCTTCACTGGGAGCAATCAGCCCCAGCATTTT
TRBV2	many	NA	TRBJ1-5	CASSSDSGEQPQHF	TGTGCCAGCAGTTCGGACAGCGGGGAACAGCCCCAGCATTTT
TRBV27	once	NA	TRBJ2-5	CASSPTPSSQETQYF	TGTGCCAGCAGTCCCACCCCAAGCAGCCAAGAGACCCAGTACTTC
TRBV20-1	many	NA	TRBJ2-7	CSARAGGEQYF	TGCAGTGCTAGAGCCGGGGGAGAGCAGTACTTC
TRBV24-1	many	NA	TRBJ2-7	CATSQGSEQYF	TGTGCCACCAGCCAGGGTTCGGAGCAGTACTTC
TRBV2	few	NA	TRBJ2-7	CASRSGQAYEQYF	TGTGCCAGCAGGTCCGGACAAGCCTACGAGCAGTACTTC
TRBV6-1	once	NA	TRBJ1-6	CASSEVLASPLHF	TGTGCCAGCAGTGAAGTCCTCGCTTCACCCCTCCACTTT
TRBV5-6	many	NA	TRBJ2-7	CASSLEPGNSYEQYF	TGTGCCAGCAGCTTGGAGCCAGGGAACTCCTACGAGCAGTACTTC
TRBV10-1	NA	TRBD2	TRBJ2-5	CASSAARTSAKETQYF	TGCGCCAGCAGTGCTGCCCGGACTAGCGCCAAAGAGACCCAGTACTTC
TRBV19	many	NA	TRBJ1-5	CASTARNQPQHF	TGTGCCAGTACGGCCAGGAATCAGCCCCAGCATTTT
TRBV5-1	many	NA	TRBJ1-2	CASSSQKGYGYTF	TGCGCCAGCAGCTCCCAGAAGGGCTATGGCTACACCTTC
TRBV19	many	NA	TRBJ1-5	CASSLGHDQPQHF	TGTGCCAGTAGTCTAGGACACGATCAGCCCCAGCATTTT
TRBV20-1	many	NA	TRBJ2-5	CSARGGAPTQYF	TGCAGTGCTAGAGGTGGTGCGCCGACCCAGTACTTC
TRBV12-5	few	NA	TRBJ2-5	CASGLPEEQGFLETQYF	TGTGCTAGTGGTTTGCCGGAGGAGCAGGGGTTTTTAGAGACCCAGTACTTC
TRBV24-1	NA	NA	TRBJ1-5	CATSDGRSQPQHF	TGTGCCACCAGTGATGGTCGAAGTCAGCCCCAGCATTTT
TRBV9	many	NA	TRBJ2-5	CASSARGETQYF	TGTGCCAGCAGCGCGAGGGGAGAGACCCAGTACTTC
TRBV27	many	TRBD1	TRBJ1-5	CASSFSGQGGNQPQHF	TGTGCCAGCAGTTTTTCGGGACAGGGCGGCAATCAGCCCCAGCATTTT
TRBV6-5	many	TRBD2	TRBJ2-5	CASRAGGGGETQYF	TGTGCCAGCAGAGCGGGGGGTGGAGGAGAGACCCAGTACTTC
TRBV12-3/TRBV12-4	NA	NA	TRBJ2-2	CASSFYRTTGELFF	TGTGCCAGCAGTTTTTACAGGACCACCGGGGAGCTGTTTTTT
TRBV24-1	NA	NA	TRBJ2-7	CATSDVRVGYEQYF	TGTGCCACCAGTGATGTAAGGGTCGGTTACGAGCAGTACTTC
TRBV28	many	NA	TRBJ1-2	CASTYRERGYTF	TGTGCCAGCACCTACCGCGAGAGAGGCTACACCTTC
TRBV9	many	NA	TRBJ1-1	CASSAGTRGTEAFF	TGTGCCAGCAGCGCAGGAACTCGGGGCACTGAAGCTTTCTTT
TRBV11-2	few	TRBD1	TRBJ2-2	CASSSRTGGRWGELFF	TGTGCCAGCAGCTCTCGGACAGGGGGCCGGTGGGGGGAGCTGTTTTTT
TRBV19	many	NA	TRBJ1-2	CATDGGYGYTF	TGTGCCACCGATGGAGGGTATGGCTACACCTTC
TRBV20-1	NA	TRBD2	TRBJ2-7	CSVPGLAGVREQYF	TGCAGTGTCCCTGGACTAGCGGGAGTCCGCGAGCAGTACTTC
TRBV2	many	TRBD1	TRBJ1-5	CASRLTGGDDQPQHF	TGTGCCAGCAGACTGACAGGGGGGGATGATCAGCCCCAGCATTTT
TRBV5-5	many	NA	TRBJ2-7	CASSPSGHEQYF	TGTGCCAGCAGCCCGTCGGGCCACGAGCAGTACTTC
TRBV11-2	few	NA	TRBJ2-2	CASSLEGIGNTGELFF	TGTGCCAGCAGCTTAGAAGGGATAGGGAACACCGGGGAGCTGTTTTTT
TRBV11-3	NA	TRBD2	TRBJ2-2	CASSLSALAGGPGTGELFF	TGTGCCAGCAGCTTATCAGCCCTAGCGGGGGGGCCGGGCACCGGGGAGCTGTTTTTT
TRBV6-1	many	NA	TRBJ1-5	CASSEAPQQAHSNQPQHF	TGTGCCAGCAGTGAAGCGCCCCAACAGGCTCATAGCAATCAGCCCCAGCATTTT
TRBV12-3/TRBV12-4	few	NA	TRBJ2-5	CASSSDTGTQYF	TGTGCCAGCAGTTCGGACACGGGGACCCAGTACTTC
TRBV12-3/TRBV12-4	NA	NA	TRBJ2-5	CASSPGPEAQYF	TGTGCCAGCAGTCCCGGCCCCGAGGCCCAGTACTTC
TRBV11-2	NA	NA	TRBJ2-7	CASSFNSPGFVSLEQYF	TGTGCCAGCAGCTTCAACTCGCCGGGATTCGTGTCGTTGGAGCAGTACTTC
TRBV6-5	once	NA	TRBJ2-7	CASSYWFEAATYEQYF	TGTGCCAGCAGTTATTGGTTTGAGGCAGCGACCTACGAGCAGTACTTC
TRBV4-1	NA	NA	TRBJ1-5	CASSLSLGGSNQPQHF	TGCGCCAGCAGCCTCTCCTTAGGGGGAAGCAATCAGCCCCAGCATTTT
TRBV5-1	NA	NA	TRBJ2-7	CASSLVGPLVYEQYF	TGCGCCAGCAGCTTGGTTGGCCCTCTGGTTTACGAGCAGTACTTC
TRBV12-3/TRBV12-4	many	NA	TRBJ2-5	CASSFSPPGGETQYF	TGTGCCAGCAGTTTTTCGCCGCCCGGGGGAGAGACCCAGTACTTC
TRBV28	many	NA	TRBJ2-7	CASSLPGRGTEQYF	TGTGCCAGCAGTCTACCGGGACGGGGAACCGAGCAGTACTTC
TRBV28	many	NA	TRBJ1-5	CASSLTPWRGNQPQHF	TGTGCCAGCAGTTTGACCCCGTGGCGGGGCAATCAGCCCCAGCATTTT
TRBV30	many	NA	TRBJ1-1	CAWSATPNTEAFF	TGTGCCTGGAGCGCCACACCGAACACTGAAGCTTTCTTT
TRBV11-1	NA	NA	TRBJ2-5	CASSKPGPQETQYF	TGTGCCAGCAGCAAACCGGGACCCCAAGAGACCCAGTACTTC
TRBV28	many	NA	TRBJ1-1	CASSLKDVAFF	TGTGCCAGCAGTCTCAAGGATGTGGCTTTCTTT
TRBV27	NA	NA	TRBJ2-1	CASRLEGRSYNEQFF	TGTGCCAGCAGGCTGGAGGGCCGTTCCTACAATGAGCAGTTCTTC
TRBV27	many	NA	TRBJ1-5	CASSLIGQPSNQPQHF	TGTGCCAGCAGTTTAATCGGCCAACCAAGCAATCAGCCCCAGCATTTT
TRBV6-5	many	NA	TRBJ1-1	CASSPNSRSEAFF	TGTGCCAGCAGCCCAAATTCGAGGAGTGAAGCTTTCTTT
TRBV20-1	few	NA	TRBJ2-2	CSATRGNTGELFF	TGCAGTGCTACCCGGGGGAACACCGGGGAGCTGTTTTTT
TRBV6-1	NA	TRBD2	TRBJ2-2	CASRAGGQVAGELFF	TGTGCCAGCAGGGCGGGAGGGCAGGTAGCCGGGGAGCTGTTTTTT